These T cell receptor beta chains were read from a single sample in a study of blood T cell repertoires in COVID-19. Assay used: immunoSEQ multiplex PCR; TCRdb lists only in-frame clones, some missing. The sample lists 350,000 to 450,000 clones, approximately 89% occurring once. Specimen: PBMCs or T cells enriched from blood (not recorded which). Receptors were obtained from a man aged 40-49 years in a cohort exposed to, infected with or recovered from COVID-19 (not recorded which). Each CDR3 is given with its conserved first and last residue. A D gene is named only where the DNA matches it firmly. Rows may omit the clone size; those that give it use once, few, many or a size class.

j_call: TRBJ1-6
v_call: TRBV6-4
cdr3_length: 12
clone_size: -
d_call: -
cdr3_nt: TGTGCCAGCAGTGACAGGGGGTTACCCCTCCACTTT
cdr3_aa: CASSDRGLPLHF

j_call: TRBJ2-3
v_call: TRBV7-2
cdr3_length: 14
clone_size: -
d_call: TRBD2
cdr3_nt: TGTGCCAGCAGCTTACAAGCGGGAGCGAATACGCAGTATTTT
cdr3_aa: CASSLQAGANTQYF

j_call: TRBJ2-1
v_call: TRBV10-1
cdr3_length: 16
clone_size: -
d_call: -
cdr3_nt: TGCGCCACCCGGGCCGGGGGGCGAGGGGGAAACAATGAGCAGTTCTTC
cdr3_aa: CATRAGGRGGNNEQFF

j_call: TRBJ1-2
v_call: TRBV20-1
cdr3_length: 13
clone_size: -
d_call: -
cdr3_nt: TGCAGTGCTAGTCTGCCACTGAAGAATGGCTACACCTTC
cdr3_aa: CSASLPLKNGYTF

j_call: TRBJ2-3
v_call: TRBV27
cdr3_length: 15
clone_size: -
d_call: TRBD1
cdr3_nt: TGTGCCAGCAGTAGAACCGGGACAGGGCCAGATACGCAGTATTTT
cdr3_aa: CASSRTGTGPDTQYF

j_call: TRBJ1-5
v_call: TRBV28
cdr3_length: 13
clone_size: -
d_call: TRBD1
cdr3_nt: TGTGCCAGCAGATACACAGGGGGACAGCCCCAGCATTTT
cdr3_aa: CASRYTGGQPQHF

j_call: TRBJ2-5
v_call: TRBV5-4
cdr3_length: 14
clone_size: -
d_call: TRBD2
cdr3_nt: TGTGCCAGCAGCGGCACTAGCGGAGAAGAGACCCAGTACTTC
cdr3_aa: CASSGTSGEETQYF

j_call: TRBJ1-5
v_call: TRBV19
cdr3_length: 14
clone_size: -
d_call: -
cdr3_nt: TGTGCCAGTAGTATACAGGGTCGCAATCAGCCCCAGCATTTT
cdr3_aa: CASSIQGRNQPQHF

j_call: TRBJ1-4
v_call: TRBV10-3
cdr3_length: 14
clone_size: -
d_call: TRBD1
cdr3_nt: TGTGCCATCAGCGCCGGGACAGGGAATGAAAAACTGTTTTTT
cdr3_aa: CAISAGTGNEKLFF

j_call: TRBJ2-1
v_call: TRBV29-1
cdr3_length: 11
clone_size: few
d_call: -
cdr3_nt: TGCAGCGTTGCCCGAAGCGGGGAGCAGTTCTTC
cdr3_aa: CSVARSGEQFF

j_call: TRBJ2-7
v_call: TRBV7-6
cdr3_length: 18
clone_size: once
d_call: TRBD2
cdr3_nt: TGTGCCAGCAGCCGAAGACTAGCGGGAGGGAGCACTACCTACGAGCAGTACTTC
cdr3_aa: CASSRRLAGGSTTYEQYF

j_call: TRBJ2-1
v_call: TRBV5-4
cdr3_length: 15
clone_size: -
d_call: TRBD2
cdr3_nt: TGTGCCAGCAGCTTGAAACTAGCGGGAGGGGATGAGCAGTTCTTC
cdr3_aa: CASSLKLAGGDEQFF

j_call: TRBJ2-3
v_call: TRBV6-5
cdr3_length: 15
clone_size: -
d_call: -
cdr3_nt: TGTGCCACCAGATTAAATAGCGTCAGCACAGATACGCAGTATTTT
cdr3_aa: CATRLNSVSTDTQYF

j_call: TRBJ1-1
v_call: TRBV2
cdr3_length: 12
clone_size: -
d_call: TRBD1
cdr3_nt: TGTGCCAGCAGTGAACGGACAGGTGAAGCTTTCTTT
cdr3_aa: CASSERTGEAFF

j_call: TRBJ1-2
v_call: TRBV28
cdr3_length: 16
clone_size: -
d_call: TRBD1
cdr3_nt: TGTGCCAGCAGTCCCCGGGGGACAGGGGCCCTCTATGGCTACACCTTC
cdr3_aa: CASSPRGTGALYGYTF

j_call: TRBJ1-5
v_call: TRBV6-2/TRBV6-3
cdr3_length: 15
clone_size: -
d_call: -
cdr3_nt: TGTGCCAGCAGTTACGGGGGGATCGGCAATCAGCCCCAGCATTTT
cdr3_aa: CASSYGGIGNQPQHF

j_call: TRBJ2-1
v_call: TRBV4-1
cdr3_length: 17
clone_size: -
d_call: -
cdr3_nt: TGCGCCAGCAGCCCGCAGGACAATTTGGGCTTCTACAATGAGCAGTTCTTC
cdr3_aa: CASSPQDNLGFYNEQFF

j_call: TRBJ1-6
v_call: TRBV28
cdr3_length: 11
clone_size: -
d_call: -
cdr3_nt: TGTGCCAGCAGGCTAAATTCACCCCTCCACTTT
cdr3_aa: CASRLNSPLHF

j_call: TRBJ2-2
v_call: TRBV11-3
cdr3_length: 12
clone_size: once
d_call: -
cdr3_nt: TGTGCCAGCAGCCCTGAGGCCGGGACACTGTTTTTT
cdr3_aa: CASSPEAGTLFF

j_call: TRBJ1-6
v_call: TRBV11-2
cdr3_length: 15
clone_size: once
d_call: -
cdr3_nt: TGTGCCAGCAGCTTTTGGAGCTCCTATAATTCACCCCTCCACTTT
cdr3_aa: CASSFWSSYNSPLHF

j_call: TRBJ2-7
v_call: TRBV5-1
cdr3_length: 16
clone_size: few
d_call: TRBD2
cdr3_nt: TGCGCCAGCAGCTTGGGTGCCGGCGGGAGCACCTACGAGCAGTACTTC
cdr3_aa: CASSLGAGGSTYEQYF

j_call: TRBJ1-5
v_call: TRBV18
cdr3_length: 15
clone_size: -
d_call: TRBD1
cdr3_nt: TGTGCCAGCTCACCCAACGACAGGGGCAATCAGCCCCAGCATTTT
cdr3_aa: CASSPNDRGNQPQHF

j_call: TRBJ2-5
v_call: TRBV18
cdr3_length: 15
clone_size: once
d_call: TRBD2
cdr3_nt: TGTGCCAGCTCACCACAGTGGCGGGGGGGAGAGACCCAGTACTTC
cdr3_aa: CASSPQWRGGETQYF

j_call: TRBJ2-2
v_call: TRBV5-1
cdr3_length: 16
clone_size: -
d_call: TRBD2
cdr3_nt: TGCGCCAGCAGCTCCTCCGGGACTAGCGTTACCGGGGAGCTGTTTTTT
cdr3_aa: CASSSSGTSVTGELFF

j_call: TRBJ2-1
v_call: TRBV28
cdr3_length: 18
clone_size: -
d_call: TRBD2
cdr3_nt: TGTGCCAGCAGTTTTCATGTAGGGGGACTAGCGGACCTCTGTGAGCAGTTCTTC
cdr3_aa: CASSFHVGGLADLCEQFF

j_call: TRBJ2-2
v_call: TRBV28
cdr3_length: 13
clone_size: -
d_call: -
cdr3_nt: TGTGCCAGCAGTTTCCAGAGGACCGGGGAGCTGTTTTTT
cdr3_aa: CASSFQRTGELFF

j_call: TRBJ2-1
v_call: TRBV7-9
cdr3_length: 17
clone_size: -
d_call: TRBD2
cdr3_nt: TGTGCCAGCAGCTTTTCCGGGACTAGCGGGAGGGCCAATGAGCAGTTCTTC
cdr3_aa: CASSFSGTSGRANEQFF

j_call: TRBJ1-2
v_call: TRBV28
cdr3_length: 12
clone_size: -
d_call: -
cdr3_nt: TGTGCCAGCACCGAGACTAGCTATGGCTACACCTTC
cdr3_aa: CASTETSYGYTF

j_call: TRBJ2-7
v_call: TRBV5-1
cdr3_length: 14
clone_size: -
d_call: -
cdr3_nt: TGCGCCAGCAGCTTGGGTGGCAGTTCCTACGAGCAGTACTTC
cdr3_aa: CASSLGGSSYEQYF

j_call: TRBJ1-1
v_call: TRBV18
cdr3_length: 12
clone_size: -
d_call: TRBD1
cdr3_nt: TGTGCCAGCTCCAACAGGGGGCTTAGGGCTTTCTTT
cdr3_aa: CASSNRGLRAFF

j_call: TRBJ1-1
v_call: TRBV18
cdr3_length: 11
clone_size: -
d_call: -
cdr3_nt: TGTGCTACGACAGGGAACACTGAAGCTTTCTTT
cdr3_aa: CATTGNTEAFF

j_call: TRBJ2-3
v_call: TRBV5-8
cdr3_length: 16
clone_size: once
d_call: TRBD2
cdr3_nt: TGTGCCAGCAGCTACGGGACTAGCGGGAGCACAGATACGCAGTATTTT
cdr3_aa: CASSYGTSGSTDTQYF

j_call: TRBJ2-5
v_call: TRBV3-1/TRBV3-2
cdr3_length: 17
clone_size: -
d_call: TRBD2
cdr3_nt: TGTGCCAGCAGCCAAGATGGAAGACTAGCGGGGGTACAGACCCAGTACTTC
cdr3_aa: CASSQDGRLAGVQTQYF

j_call: TRBJ1-4
v_call: TRBV30
cdr3_length: 12
clone_size: -
d_call: TRBD1
cdr3_nt: TGTGCCGGAAGGACAGGGCGCTTGGGACTGTTTTTT
cdr3_aa: CAGRTGRLGLFF

j_call: TRBJ1-1
v_call: TRBV19
cdr3_length: 14
clone_size: once
d_call: TRBD1
cdr3_nt: TGTGCCAGTAGTTGGGACAGGATGAACACTGAAGCTTTCTTT
cdr3_aa: CASSWDRMNTEAFF

j_call: TRBJ2-1
v_call: TRBV2
cdr3_length: 12
clone_size: -
d_call: TRBD2
cdr3_nt: TGTGCCAGCAGTTTAGCGGGAAGGGAGGAGTTCTTC
cdr3_aa: CASSLAGREEFF

j_call: TRBJ2-7
v_call: TRBV27
cdr3_length: 15
clone_size: -
d_call: TRBD2
cdr3_nt: TGTGCCAGCAGTTTAATTCGGGGCAGGACTAGCGAGCAGTACTTC
cdr3_aa: CASSLIRGRTSEQYF

j_call: TRBJ1-5
v_call: TRBV24-1
cdr3_length: 13
clone_size: -
d_call: -
cdr3_nt: TGTGCCACCAGTGTTCATAGCAATCAGCCCCAGCATTTT
cdr3_aa: CATSVHSNQPQHF

j_call: TRBJ1-1
v_call: TRBV6-5
cdr3_length: 13
clone_size: -
d_call: TRBD1
cdr3_nt: TGTGCCAGCAGCTCAGGGGGGAACACTGAAGCTTTCTTT
cdr3_aa: CASSSGGNTEAFF

j_call: TRBJ1-3
v_call: TRBV6-1
cdr3_length: 15
clone_size: -
d_call: -
cdr3_nt: TGTGCCAGCAGTGAACTGAATAGCTCTGGAAACACCATATATTTT
cdr3_aa: CASSELNSSGNTIYF

j_call: TRBJ2-3
v_call: TRBV12-5
cdr3_length: 14
clone_size: -
d_call: TRBD1
cdr3_nt: TGTGCTAGTGGCCGCGACAGGGGGTGGGATACGCAGTATTTT
cdr3_aa: CASGRDRGWDTQYF

j_call: TRBJ1-2
v_call: TRBV30
cdr3_length: 15
clone_size: -
d_call: TRBD1
cdr3_nt: TGTGCCTCGGGACAGGGGGCGCCTTTTTACTATGGCTACACCTTC
cdr3_aa: CASGQGAPFYYGYTF

j_call: TRBJ2-5
v_call: TRBV18
cdr3_length: 15
clone_size: -
d_call: TRBD1
cdr3_nt: TGTGCCAGCTCATCCTTACAGGGGGACCAAGAGACCCAGTACTTC
cdr3_aa: CASSSLQGDQETQYF

j_call: TRBJ1-1
v_call: TRBV19
cdr3_length: 15
clone_size: once
d_call: TRBD1
cdr3_nt: TGTGCCAGTAGGAAACAGGGGGCGTTGGACACTGAAGCTTTCTTT
cdr3_aa: CASRKQGALDTEAFF

j_call: TRBJ2-5
v_call: TRBV5-1
cdr3_length: 15
clone_size: -
d_call: TRBD2
cdr3_nt: TGCGCCAGCAGGAGGGAGGGAAACTCGCAAGAGACCCAGTACTTC
cdr3_aa: CASRREGNSQETQYF